These T cell receptor beta chains were read from a single sample in a study of blood T cell repertoires in COVID-19. The repertoire was sequenced with immunoSEQ multiplex PCR; TCRdb's copy has only in-frame clones and lacks some. This table holds a few hundred thousand clones, about 80% found once. The sample taken for sequencing was PBMCs or T cells enriched from blood (not recorded which). These receptors were obtained from a woman aged 40 to 50 with acute COVID-19. Each CDR3 is given with its conserved first and last residue. The order of the fields is clone size, J gene, V gene, D gene, CDR3 protein, CDR3 DNA. The D gene is left open where the match is weak. Not every row has a clone size; where given, it reads once, few, many or a size class.

-	TRBJ1-6	TRBV18	-	CASSPEVNSPLHF	TGTGCCAGCTCACCGGAGGTTAATTCACCCCTCCACTTT
-	TRBJ1-2	TRBV7-9	-	CASSLTLEGYTF	TGTGCCAGCAGCCTAACCCTCGAGGGCTACACCTTC
-	TRBJ2-1	TRBV14	TRBD2	CASSQDPGGYNEQFF	TGTGCCAGCAGCCAAGACCCGGGAGGCTACAATGAGCAGTTCTTC
-	TRBJ1-4	TRBV6-1	-	CASSEARPNEKLFF	TGTGCCAGCAGTGAAGCGAGGCCTAATGAAAAACTGTTTTTT
-	TRBJ1-1	TRBV6-5	-	CASSQPKGAAFF	TGTGCCAGCAGTCAACCAAAAGGGGCAGCTTTCTTT
-	TRBJ1-5	TRBV28	-	CASSPYGERYSNQPQHF	TGTGCCAGCAGTCCCTACGGGGAACGTTATAGCAATCAGCCCCAGCATTTT
-	TRBJ2-5	TRBV7-9	TRBD2	CASSAGLAAGGQYF	TGTGCCAGCAGCGCTGGACTGGCGGCGGGGGGCCAGTACTTC
once	TRBJ1-5	TRBV21-1	-	CASIQGILYSNQPQHF	TGTGCCAGCATACAGGGAATTCTATATAGCAATCAGCCCCAGCATTTT
once	TRBJ2-7	TRBV28	-	CASSRGGEQYF	TGTGCCAGCAGTCGAGGGGGAGAGCAGTACTTC
-	TRBJ1-5	TRBV1	-	CTSSHLPRGSNQPQHF	TGCACCAGCAGCCACCTCCCCCGGGGTAGCAATCAGCCCCAGCATTTT
-	TRBJ1-2	TRBV7-9	-	CASSTTSFYGYTF	TGTGCCAGCAGCACGACAAGCTTCTATGGCTACACCTTC
-	TRBJ1-3	TRBV7-2	TRBD1	CASSRGQQNTIYF	TGTGCCAGCAGCCGGGGACAGCAAAACACCATATATTTT
-	TRBJ2-3	TRBV30	TRBD1	CACNRDRRITDTQYF	TGTGCCTGTAATCGGGACAGAAGGATCACAGATACGCAGTATTTT
-	TRBJ2-7	TRBV5-6	-	CASSLGRAHEQYF	TGTGCCAGCAGCCTGGGCAGGGCGCACGAGCAGTACTTC
once	TRBJ2-1	TRBV5-1	-	CASAGDYLYNEQFF	TGCGCCAGCGCCGGCGACTACCTTTACAATGAGCAGTTCTTC
-	TRBJ1-3	TRBV4-3	-	CASSQEWAGQLGNTIYF	TGCGCCAGCAGCCAGGAATGGGCGGGGCAACTCGGAAACACCATATATTTT